These 18 T cell receptor beta chains originate from one sample sequenced in a study of human thymus T cells. Produced via immunoSEQ multiplex PCR; TCRdb's table is partial and in-frame only. In the table there are some 120,000 clones, around 94% of which are singletons. Thymus tissue for the work was resected from patients undergoing corrective heart surgery. The sequenced sample consisted of thymus tissue. The receptors shown here come from a boy under three years old with a congenital heart defect but otherwise immunologically healthy.

Comment on this clone: One end of the junction varies from germline; a read error may be responsible. This chain connects TRBV30 to TRBJ1-4; D is ambiguous. Germline V gene sequence: CDR1 GTSNPN, CDR2 SVGIG (reference sequence). The CDR3 has 12 residues. The CDR3 coding sequence is TGTGCCTGGAGTGTAGCCGAGGGAAAAACTGTTTTT. This sequence encodes CAWSVAEGKTVF.

The CDR3 DNA follows: TGCGCCAGCAGCCAAAGGGTGGGGGGACAAGAGACCCAGTACTTC. Translating gives CASSQRVGGQETQYF. V gene TRBV4-3 combines with J gene TRBJ2-5; perhaps TRBD2 as D (6 bases). This CDR3 region has 15 residues. The germline V gene encodes CDR1 LGHNA and CDR2 YSLEER. V lost 2 bases and J lost 2, with 12 bases in between.

This clone has just one count. J is TRBJ2-7 and V is TRBV4-2; TRBD2 matches at 14 bases. Germline V lookup: CDR1 LGHNA, CDR2 YNFKEQ. After removal of 3 bases from V and 0 bases from J, the junction contained 7 bases not matched to a gene. This CDR3 contains 18 residues. The CDR3 is CASSQGLAGVYSSYEQYF. The CDR3 DNA follows: TGTGCCAGCAGCCAGGGACTAGCGGGGGTTTACTCCTCCTACGAGCAGTACTTC.

The chain joins TRBV11-3 to TRBJ2-3; 10 bases map to TRBD2. The germline V gene has CDR1 SGHNT and CDR2 YENEEA. Trimming at V came to 1 base and at J to 0 bases, leaving 7 bases not matched to a gene. CDR3 size: 18 residues. The CDR3 region is CASSLGLAGDPSTDTQYF. Written as DNA, the CDR3 is TGTGCCAGCAGCTTAGGTCTAGCGGGAGACCCTAGCACAGATACGCAGTATTTT.

The chain uses TRBV30 and TRBJ1-2; the match to TRBD1 covers 8 bases. This CDR3 has 14 residues. Per germline, CDR1 GTSNPN and CDR2 SVGIG (reference sequence). The V and J ends lost 2 bases and 4 bases, in that order; junction bases with no gene match: 6. Here the CDR3 DNA reads TGTGCCTGGAGTTTCCGGGACAGGCTCTATGGCTACACCTTC. It translates to CAWSFRDRLYGYTF.

V usage is TRBV11-2 and J usage is TRBJ1-2; TRBD1 aligns across 7 bases. V shed 3 bases, J shed 6 bases, and the junction held 13 bases outside the gene matches. In germline, CDR1 is SGHAT, CDR2 FQNNGV. The CDR3 covers 16 residues. Written as DNA, the CDR3 is TGTGCCAGCAGCTTGCGGACAGGACGAAGTTCGCATGGCTACACCTTC. Its protein is CASSLRTGRSSHGYTF.

CDR3 amino acids: CASSSRREVSGNTIYF. In DNA form, the CDR3 reads TGTGCCAGCAGCTCCCGCAGGGAGGTTTCTGGAAACACCATATATTTT. V and J are TRBV11-3 and TRBJ1-3, with a tentative D call TRBD1 (5 bases). Trimming stripped 4 bases from V and 1 base from J, with 14 bases between. There are 16 residues in the CDR3. Germline CDR1 is SGHNT and CDR2 is YENEEA.

This chain's CDR3 is CASSLGLAGGYTDTQYF. In DNA, the CDR3 is TGTGCCAGCAGCTTAGGACTAGCGGGGGGTTACACAGATACGCAGTATTTT. This rearrangement joins TRBV7-3 to TRBJ2-3, with 14 bases that match TRBD2. CDR1 SGHTA and CDR2 FQGTGA come from the germline V gene. The CDR3 extends over 17 amino acids. The ends lost 2 bases at V and 2 bases at J; junction bases unmatched: 3.

The rearrangement joins TRBV25-1 to TRBJ2-1, with D possibly being TRBD2 (5 bases). Trimming removed 6 bases at V and 4 bases at J, with 10 bases between. The CDR3 contains 13 residues. The V gene's germline CDR1 is MGHDK and CDR2 SYGVNS. CDR3 residues: CASRARDYNEQFF. CDR3 DNA: TGTGCCAGCAGAGCCCGGGATTACAATGAGCAGTTCTTC.

V gene TRBV4-3 combines with J gene TRBJ2-7, with TRBD2 identical over 15 bases. The junction had 12 bases not matched to a gene; V was cut back by 4 bases and J by 2 bases. This CDR3 spans 19 amino acids. CDR1 is LGHNA, CDR2 YSLEER, per germline. The chain's CDR3 is CASSPSGLAGGPRTYEQYF. CDR3 bases: TGCGCCAGCAGCCCCTCGGGACTAGCGGGGGGCCCCCGGACCTACGAGCAGTACTTC.

V usage is TRBV15 and J usage is TRBJ2-3; 8 bases are a match to TRBD2. CDR3 length equals 16 residues. V was pared by 2 bases and J by 0 bases, with 4 bases of the junction left unmatched. Germline loops: CDR1 LNHNV, CDR2 YYDKDF (reference sequence). CDR3 sequence: CATSRKLAVSTDTQYF. The CDR3 DNA reads TGTGCCACCAGCAGAAAACTAGCGGTTAGCACAGATACGCAGTATTTT.

The chain recombines TRBV28 with TRBJ2-7, with D unclear. The ends were cut back, 6 bases at V and 0 bases at J, with 18 bases in the middle. Germline values: CDR1 MDHEN, CDR2 SYDVKM. The CDR3 extends over 16 amino acids. The CDR3 DNA reads TGTGCCAGCAGCCCCCACGGGTCGGCGAGCTCCTACGAGCAGTACTTC. Its translation is CASSPHGSASSYEQYF.

The chain joins TRBV4-1 to TRBJ2-1, with 9 nucleotides matching TRBD2. The J segment lost 8 bases and the V segment lost 4 bases, leaving 6 bases of the junction unmatched. This CDR3 is 14 amino acids long. Per germline, CDR1 MGHRA and CDR2 YSYEKL. The CDR3 here is CASSRAGGPHEQFF. The CDR3 coding sequence is TGCGCCAGCAGCCGGGCGGGGGGGCCCCATGAGCAGTTCTTC.

This chain joins TRBV4-3 and TRBJ2-3; D is possibly TRBD1 or TRBD2 (5 bases each). Germline CDR1 and CDR2: LGHNA and YSLEER. The CDR3 covers 18 residues. V gave up 0 bases and J gave up 8 bases, with 24 bases separating them. In nucleotides, the CDR3 is TGCGCCAGCAGCCAAGATGTCGTGGTCGGTCATGGGGACGGTACGCAGTATTTT. Amino acid sequence: CASSQDVVVGHGDGTQYF.

Worth noting for this clone: The junction does not match germline at one end; this may be a read error. The rearrangement joins TRBV2 to TRBJ2-1; weak D call: TRBD2 (5 bases). The CDR3 has 12 residues. Germline-derived CDR1 and CDR2 are SNHLY and FYNNEI. CDR3 nucleotide sequence: TGTGCCAGCACGGGCCAGGAGGTGGTTCAGCTCTTC. Protein product: CASTGQEVVQLF. The whole variable domain, filled in from reference TRBV2 and TRBJ2-1, reads EPEVTQTPSHQVTQMGQEVILRCVPISNHLYFYWYRQILGQKVEFLVSFYNNEISEKSEIFDDQFSVERPDGSNFTLKIRSTKLEDSAMYFCASTGQEVVQLFGPGTRLTVL.

The rearrangement links TRBV19 to TRBJ1-1, with D hard to call. CDR3 length equals 14 residues. CDR1 and CDR2 from the germline V gene are LNHDA and SQIVND (reference sequence). V dropped 3 bases and J dropped 5 bases, with 13 bases sitting between them. CDR3 coding DNA: TGTGCCAGTAGTATGACCCTGAACACTACTGAAGCTTTCTTT. This gives the protein CASSMTLNTTEAFF.

V is TRBV11-2 and J is TRBJ2-1; D is possibly TRBD2 (6 bases). V lost 5 bases to trimming and J lost 10 bases, with 27 bases between them. Germline-derived CDR1 and CDR2 are SGHAT and FQNNGV. This CDR3 is 17 amino acids long. The CDR3 sequence is CASSLLPPGRSQCEQFF. The CDR3, as DNA: TGTGCCAGCAGCCTACTACCCCCGGGGAGGTCGCAATGCGAGCAGTTCTTC.

The chain recombines TRBV6-1 with TRBJ2-2; no clear D gene. This CDR3 region has 14 residues. The germline V gene encodes CDR1 MNHNS and CDR2 SASEGT. Trimming removed 6 bases at V and 4 bases at J, with 12 bases between. CDR3 amino acids: CASRKPDITGELFF. DNA of the CDR3: TGTGCCAGCAGGAAACCAGATATCACCGGGGAGCTGTTTTTT.